This T cell receptor (beta chain) originates from a study of Graves' ophthalmopathy and Graves' hyperthyroidism. The V end was cut by 5 bases, the J end by 5 bases, with 7 bases between. This CDR3 spans 10 amino acids. CDR1 is DFQATT and CDR2 is SNEGSKA in the germline V gene (reference sequence). Regarding this clonotype: As yet, its antigen is unknown.

In this cohort, patients with other autoimmune diseases, uncontrolled infections, pregnancy or lactation were excluded. Each diagnosis was determined on the basis of clinical symptoms, serum thyroxine, TRAb, thyroid ultrasound and orbital computed tomography. The study, taken as a whole, reports: Most thyroid clonotypes with frequency above 0.001 were detected in blood too. Between ophthalmopathy and stable hyperthyroidism, a 13-signature model drew a separation with nearly 90% sensitivity and 75% to 82% specificity.

For repertoire sequencing, the TCR beta CDR3 regions were amplified from RNA transcripts. In the first round, RT-PCR was carried out with HTBI primers, and a multiplex PCR formed the second round. TCRdb redid the calling of the multiplex PCR reads with MiXCR, one entry per CDR3 protein. The sample has hundreds of thousands of distinct CDR3 sequences, around a fifth seen once; the top ten hold around 45%. This receptor was identified in a woman aged 45-60 years with Graves' ophthalmopathy. The chain combines TRBV20-1 with TRBJ2-7; D might be TRBD2 (5 bases). Sequenced sample: peripheral blood. CDR3: CSALRDEQYF. DNA of the CDR3: TGCAGTGCTCTGAGGGACGAGCAGTACTTC.